The clone carrying this TCR beta chain has a count of ten or more. Its matching antigen is unknown. Germline CDR1 reads ENHRY; CDR2 reads SYGVKD. V was pared by 0 bases and J by 7 bases, with 0 bases between. The CDR3 is 11 residues long. Unique molecular identifiers (one per individual cDNA molecule) were attached. TCRdb ran MiXCR on the 5' RACE reads and lists one entry per CDR3 protein. The sample lists around 70,000 distinct CDR3 sequences; less than 9.5% were seen once. The source of the sample is a study of early T cells in non-severe SARS-CoV-2 infection. Study details: The input, bulk RNA from unsorted whole blood, was sequenced, and chains were unpaired. Study-level findings and limits: Anti-spike CD8 responses were favored in VDJdb matching, and private and CD4 specificities were missed.

Material: whole blood. The receptor was derived from an adult who was a healthcare worker with PCR-confirmed SARS-CoV-2 infection or an uninfected control (not recorded which). The chain employs TRBV10-3 and TRBJ2-2; D is unclear. CDR3 loop: CAISESGELFF. The CDR3 nucleotides are TGTGCCATCAGTGAGTCCGGGGAGCTGTTTTTT.